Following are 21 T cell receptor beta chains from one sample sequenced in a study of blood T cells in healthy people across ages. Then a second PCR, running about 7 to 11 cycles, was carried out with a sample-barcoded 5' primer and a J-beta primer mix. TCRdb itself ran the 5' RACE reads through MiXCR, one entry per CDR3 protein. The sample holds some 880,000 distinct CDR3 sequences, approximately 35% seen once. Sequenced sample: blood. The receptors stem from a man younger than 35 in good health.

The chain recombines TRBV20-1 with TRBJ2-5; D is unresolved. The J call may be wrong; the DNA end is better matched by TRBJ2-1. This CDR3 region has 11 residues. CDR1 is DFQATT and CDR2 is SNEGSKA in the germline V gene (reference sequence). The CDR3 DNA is TGCAGTGGGCAGACCCAAGAGACCCAGTTCTTC. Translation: CSGQTQETQFF.

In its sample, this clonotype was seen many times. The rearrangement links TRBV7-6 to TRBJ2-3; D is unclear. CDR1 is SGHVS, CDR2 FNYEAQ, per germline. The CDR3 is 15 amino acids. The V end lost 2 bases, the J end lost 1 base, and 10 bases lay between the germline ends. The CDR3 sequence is CASSLLSGGTDTQYF. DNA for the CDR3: TGTGCCAGCAGCTTATTGTCGGGTGGCACAGATACGCAGTATTTT.

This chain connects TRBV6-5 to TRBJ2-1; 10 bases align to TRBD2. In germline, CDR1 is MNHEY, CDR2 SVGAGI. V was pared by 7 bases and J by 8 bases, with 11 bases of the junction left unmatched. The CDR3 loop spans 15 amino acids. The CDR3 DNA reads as TGTGCCAGCACTCAAGCGGGGGGGGCGCTTTATGAGCAGTTCTTC. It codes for CASTQAGGALYEQFF.

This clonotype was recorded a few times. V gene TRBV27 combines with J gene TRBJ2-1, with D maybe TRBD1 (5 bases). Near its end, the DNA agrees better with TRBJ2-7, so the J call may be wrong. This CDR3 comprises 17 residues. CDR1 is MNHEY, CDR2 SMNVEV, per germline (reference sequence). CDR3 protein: CASSLSGVMGRYNEQYF. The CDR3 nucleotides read TGTGCCAGCAGTTTATCTGGGGTAATGGGGCGCTACAATGAGCAGTACTTC.

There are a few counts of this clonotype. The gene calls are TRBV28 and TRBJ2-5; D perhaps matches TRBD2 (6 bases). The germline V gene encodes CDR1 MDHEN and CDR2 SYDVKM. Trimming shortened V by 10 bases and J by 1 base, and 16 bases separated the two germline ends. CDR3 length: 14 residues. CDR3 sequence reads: CAIRRGYAQETQYF. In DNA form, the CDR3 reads TGTGCCATACGGAGGGGATACGCCCAAGAGACCCAGTACTTC.

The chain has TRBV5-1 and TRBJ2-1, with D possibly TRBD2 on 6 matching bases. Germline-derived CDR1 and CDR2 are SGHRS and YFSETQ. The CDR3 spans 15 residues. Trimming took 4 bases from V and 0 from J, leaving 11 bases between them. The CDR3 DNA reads TGCGCCAGCAGCCCCCTGACTAGCTCCTACAATGAGCAGTTCTTC. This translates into CASSPLTSSYNEQFF.

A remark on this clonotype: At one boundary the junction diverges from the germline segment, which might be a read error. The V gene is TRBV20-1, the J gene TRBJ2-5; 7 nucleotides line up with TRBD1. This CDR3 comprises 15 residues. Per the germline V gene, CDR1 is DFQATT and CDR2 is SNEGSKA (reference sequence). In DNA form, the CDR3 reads TGCAGTGCCAGATGCCCGGACAGGTACCAAGAGATCCAGTACTTC. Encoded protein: CSARCPDRYQEIQYF.

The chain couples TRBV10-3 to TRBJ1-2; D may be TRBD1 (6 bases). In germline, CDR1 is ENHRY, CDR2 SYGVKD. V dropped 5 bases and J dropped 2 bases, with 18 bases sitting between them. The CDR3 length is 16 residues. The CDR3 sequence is CAISQPSGVSNYGYTF. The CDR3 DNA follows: TGTGCCATCAGTCAACCCTCAGGGGTGTCGAACTATGGCTACACCTTC.

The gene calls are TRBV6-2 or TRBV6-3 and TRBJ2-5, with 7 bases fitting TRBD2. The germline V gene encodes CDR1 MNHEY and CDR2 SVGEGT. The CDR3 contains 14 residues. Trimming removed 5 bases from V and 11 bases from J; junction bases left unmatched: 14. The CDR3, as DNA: TGTGCCAGCAGTCAAGCGGGGTCCTACAATGAGCAGTACTTC. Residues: CASSQAGSYNEQYF.

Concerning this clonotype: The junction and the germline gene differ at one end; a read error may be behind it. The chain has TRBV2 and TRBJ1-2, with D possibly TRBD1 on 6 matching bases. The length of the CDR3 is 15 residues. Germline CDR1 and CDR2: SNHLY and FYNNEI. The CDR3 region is CTSTVRGFTNYGYTF. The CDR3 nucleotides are TGTACCAGCACGGTCAGGGGCTTCACTAACTATGGCTACACCTTC.

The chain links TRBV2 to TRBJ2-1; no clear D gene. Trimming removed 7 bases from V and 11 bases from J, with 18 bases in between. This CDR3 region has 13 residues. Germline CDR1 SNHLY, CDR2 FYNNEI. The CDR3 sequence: CASTQVKRNKQFF. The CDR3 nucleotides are TGTGCCAGCACCCAAGTAAAGAGAAATAAGCAGTTCTTC.

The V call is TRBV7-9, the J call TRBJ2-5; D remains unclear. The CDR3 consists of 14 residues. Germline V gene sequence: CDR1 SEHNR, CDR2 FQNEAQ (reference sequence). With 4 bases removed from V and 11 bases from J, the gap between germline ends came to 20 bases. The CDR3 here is CASSSTALVDEQYF. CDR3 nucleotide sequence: TGTGCCAGCAGCTCTACAGCACTGGTGGATGAGCAGTACTTC.

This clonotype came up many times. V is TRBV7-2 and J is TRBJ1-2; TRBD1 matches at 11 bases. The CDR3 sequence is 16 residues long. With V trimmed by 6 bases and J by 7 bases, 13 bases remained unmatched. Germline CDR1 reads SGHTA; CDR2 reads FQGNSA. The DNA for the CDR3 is TGTGCCAGCAGTTCGCTACGGACAGGGGGCGCGGTTGGCTACACCTTC. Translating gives CASSSLRTGGAVGYTF.

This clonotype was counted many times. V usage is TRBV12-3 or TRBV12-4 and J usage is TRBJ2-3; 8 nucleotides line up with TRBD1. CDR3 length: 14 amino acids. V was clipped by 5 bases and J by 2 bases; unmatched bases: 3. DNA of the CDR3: TGTGCCAGCAGTGACAGGGGAAACACAGATACGCAGTATTTT. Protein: CASSDRGNTDTQYF.

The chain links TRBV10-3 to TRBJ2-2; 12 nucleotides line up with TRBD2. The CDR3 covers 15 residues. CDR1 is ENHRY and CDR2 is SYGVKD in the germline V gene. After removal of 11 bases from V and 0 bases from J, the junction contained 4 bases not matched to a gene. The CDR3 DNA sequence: TGTGCCGGGACTAGCGGGCGCGCGAACACCGGGGAGCTGTTTTTT. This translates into CAGTSGRANTGELFF.

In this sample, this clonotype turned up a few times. Written as DNA, the CDR3 is TGTGCCAGCAGTGGGGCCTGGCAGGGGATGAGCTACACCTTC. It yields the protein CASSGAWQGMSYTF. The J gene is TRBJ1-2, the V gene TRBV12-3 or TRBV12-4, with D perhaps matching TRBD1 (6 bases). V gave up 5 bases and J gave up 9 bases, with 19 bases separating them. The CDR3 runs to 14 residues.

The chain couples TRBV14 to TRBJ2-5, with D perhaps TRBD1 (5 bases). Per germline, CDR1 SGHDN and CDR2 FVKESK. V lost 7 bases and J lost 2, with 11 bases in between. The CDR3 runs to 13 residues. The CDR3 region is CASNHAGQETQYF. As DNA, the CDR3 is TGTGCCAGCAACCACGCAGGGCAAGAGACCCAGTACTTC.

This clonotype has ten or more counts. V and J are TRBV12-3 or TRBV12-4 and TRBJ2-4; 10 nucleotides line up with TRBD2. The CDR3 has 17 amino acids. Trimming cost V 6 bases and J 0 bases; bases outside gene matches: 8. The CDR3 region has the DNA TGTGCCAGCAGATTCACTAGCGGGGATCTAGCCAAAAACATTCAGTACTTC. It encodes CASRFTSGDLAKNIQYF.

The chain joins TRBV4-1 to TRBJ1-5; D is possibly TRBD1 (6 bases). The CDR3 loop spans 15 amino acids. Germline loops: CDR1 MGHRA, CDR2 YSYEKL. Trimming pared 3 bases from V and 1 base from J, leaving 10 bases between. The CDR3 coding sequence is TGCGCCAGCAGCCACAAACAGGGAAGCAATCAGCCCCAGCATTTT. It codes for CASSHKQGSNQPQHF.

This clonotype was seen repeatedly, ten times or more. CDR3 in DNA: TGTGCCAGCAGTGAAGCGCGGCTGGGGGTATCCTACGAGCAGTACTTC. Protein product: CASSEARLGVSYEQYF. This rearrangement joins TRBV2 to TRBJ2-7; either TRBD1 or TRBD2 may fit D (5 bases each). Trimming removed 0 bases from V and 1 base from J, with 13 bases in between. The CDR3 sequence is 16 residues long. The germline CDR1 and CDR2 sequences are SNHLY and FYNNEI.

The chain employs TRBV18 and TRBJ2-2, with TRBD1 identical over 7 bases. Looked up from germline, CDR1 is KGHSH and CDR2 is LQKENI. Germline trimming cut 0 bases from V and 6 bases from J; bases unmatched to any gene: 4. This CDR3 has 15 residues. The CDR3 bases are TGTGCCAGCTCACCACCAACAGGGGAGTCCGGGGAGCTGTTTTTT. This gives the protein CASSPPTGESGELFF.